This T cell receptor (beta chain) is from a study of blood T cells in healthy people across ages. Study-level findings and limits: Relative to aged donors, long-lived donors carried more naive CD4+ cells and displayed higher diversity.

Concerning this clonotype: Its cognate antigen is unknown. The junction does not match germline at one end; this may be a read error.

The CDR3 contains 17 residues. CDR1 is MGHDK, CDR2 SYGVNS, per germline. Isolated PBMCs totaled at least 6.5 million in each sample. A second about 7 to 12 cycle PCR used barcoded and J-beta primers. From the 5' RACE reads, TCRdb called clonotypes with MiXCR, one entry per CDR3 protein. The table includes about 730,000 distinct CDR3 sequences, 43% detected once. The TCR was taken from a woman aged 55-69 years in good health. V and J are TRBV25-1 and TRBJ2-1; 9 nucleotides agree with TRBD1. The sequenced material came from blood. The CDR3 sequence is CAGSEDLDRGSYNEQFF. The DNA for the CDR3 is TGTGCCGGCAGTGAAGACCTGGACAGGGGCTCCTACAATGAGCAGTTCTTC.